Below, 2 T cell receptor beta chains from the same sample are listed, as sequenced in a study of technical replicates of blood from a handful of donors. Some clones are missing from TCRdb's copy, which holds only in-frame ones; the method was immunoSEQ multiplex PCR. Of 60,000 to 70,000 clones in the sample, about 90% were seen once. Sequencing was carried out using PBMCs. Every receptor here comes from a human donor in good health. Some clones in this sample may be carry-over from other donors' samples.

The chain carries TRBV6-5 and TRBJ2-5; 12 nucleotides align to TRBD2. The CDR3 length is 16 residues. Germline values: CDR1 MNHEY, CDR2 SVGAGI. V was pared by 0 bases and J by 4 bases, with 3 bases of the junction left unmatched. The CDR3 coding sequence is TGTGCCAGCAGTTACTCGGCGGGACTAGCGGGAGAGACCCAGTACTTC. Its translation is CASSYSAGLAGETQYF.

This clone showed up just once. V gene TRBV19 combines with J gene TRBJ1-5, with D hard to call. There are 15 residues in the CDR3. Trimming shortened V by 3 bases and J by 2 bases, and 11 bases separated the two germline ends. Germline assignment: CDR1 LNHDA and CDR2 SQIVND (reference sequence). This CDR3 is CASSIPRGGNQPQHF. CDR3 nucleotide sequence: TGTGCCAGTAGTATCCCTCGGGGAGGCAATCAGCCCCAGCATTTT.